These 24 T cell receptor beta chains were sequenced from one sample in a study of blood T cell repertoires in COVID-19. Produced via immunoSEQ multiplex PCR; TCRdb's table is partial and in-frame only. The top ten clones hold 6.5% to 7.5% of a sample with some 190,000 clones, about 85% of them seen once. Sequencing used peripheral blood. These receptors were collected from a man older than 75 with COVID-19, enrolled during active disease.

The V call is TRBV5-1, the J call TRBJ1-1; 8 nucleotides agree with TRBD1. CDR3 length equals 14 residues. The V gene's germline CDR1 is SGHRS and CDR2 YFSETQ. The V segment lost 0 bases and the J segment 8 bases; nucleotides outside the gene matches: 6. The CDR3 reads CASSLGTGLEEAFF. In DNA form, the CDR3 reads TGCGCCAGCAGCTTGGGGACAGGGTTGGAAGAAGCTTTCTTT.

The chain has TRBV5-5 and TRBJ1-1; possible D gene TRBD1, 6 bases. V lost 0 bases and J lost 4, with 13 bases in between. Looked up from germline, CDR1 is SGHKS and CDR2 is YYEKEE (reference sequence). The CDR3 runs 15 residues. The CDR3 region is CASSLVIRGGTEAFF. The CDR3 DNA sequence: TGTGCCAGCAGCTTGGTAATACGAGGGGGCACTGAAGCTTTCTTT.

V and J are TRBV5-4 and TRBJ1-4; D unresolved. Germline V lookup: CDR1 SGHNT, CDR2 YYREEE (reference sequence). The CDR3 totals 14 residues. V was trimmed by 0 bases and J by 8 bases, leaving 11 bases between them. The CDR3 DNA sequence: TGTGCCAGCAGCTTGGAGGTGCAGGCCGAAAAACTGTTTTTT. It translates to CASSLEVQAEKLFF.

This rearrangement joins TRBV5-4 to TRBJ1-1; TRBD1 matches at 7 bases. V lost 0 bases and J lost 4; bases outside the gene matches: 6. CDR1 and CDR2 from the germline V gene are SGHNT and YYREEE (reference sequence). The CDR3 consists of 15 residues. The CDR3 loop is CASSLGLGGGTEAFF. As DNA, the CDR3 is TGTGCCAGCAGCTTGGGTTTAGGGGGCGGCACTGAAGCTTTCTTT.

The rearrangement links TRBV9 to TRBJ1-2, with D uncertain. The CDR3 is 15 amino acids. V shed 0 bases and J shed 2 bases, with 11 bases lying between them. CDR1 and CDR2 (germline): SGDLS, YYNGEE. CDR3 DNA: TGTGCCAGCAGCGTAGACGGCAGCGGGAACTATGGCTACACCTTC. This sequence encodes CASSVDGSGNYGYTF.

CDR3 region: CASSRGGSSYNEQFF. The CDR3 region has the DNA TGTGCCAGCAGCCGCGGGGGGAGCTCCTACAATGAGCAGTTCTTC. V and J are TRBV7-2 and TRBJ2-1; TRBD2 matches at 8 bases. This CDR3 contains 15 residues. Germline V gene lookup returns CDR1 SGHTA and CDR2 FQGNSA. Trimming cost V 5 bases and J 0 bases; bases outside gene matches: 3. The full variable domain, completed using reference TRBV7-2 and TRBJ2-1, is GAGVSQSPSNKVTEKGKDVELRCDPISGHTALYWYRQSLGQGLEFLIYFQGNSAPDKSGLPSDRFSAERTGGSVSTLTIQRTQQEDSAVYLCASSRGGSSYNEQFFGPGTRLTVL.

The chain has TRBV10-3 and TRBJ2-7; 13 nucleotides align to TRBD2. The CDR3 contains 14 residues. The V and J ends lost 10 bases and 6 bases, in that order; junction bases with no gene match: 9. The V gene's germline CDR1 is ENHRY and CDR2 SYGVKD. Written as DNA, the CDR3 is TGTGCCACAGGGACTAGCGGGGAGGTCTTCGAGCAGTACTTC. Its protein is CATGTSGEVFEQYF.

Only one count was recorded for this clone. The chain links TRBV2 to TRBJ2-7; 9 positions match TRBD2. The length of the CDR3 is 14 residues. CDR1 and CDR2 (germline): SNHLY, FYNNEI. The ends lost 4 bases at V and 7 bases at J; junction bases unmatched: 8. The CDR3 protein is CASSGLAGLGEQYF. Here the CDR3 DNA reads TGTGCCAGCAGTGGGCTAGCGGGGCTCGGGGAGCAGTACTTC.

The rearrangement links TRBV6-5 to TRBJ1-4, with D perhaps TRBD1 (5 bases). Germline assignment: CDR1 MNHEY and CDR2 SVGAGI. The CDR3 is 14 residues long. Trimming took 4 bases from V and 1 from J, leaving 7 bases between them. For the CDR3, the DNA is TGTGCCAGCAGTTCCGACAGAACTAATGAAAAACTGTTTTTT. Translation gives CASSSDRTNEKLFF.

The genes are TRBV10-3 and TRBJ2-2; 8 positions agree with TRBD1. CDR1 is ENHRY and CDR2 is SYGVKD in the germline V gene. V trimming: 7 bases; J trimming: 2 bases; junction bases outside the gene matches: 3. The CDR3 covers 14 residues. CDR3 residues: CAITDRGNTGELFF. In nucleotides, the CDR3 is TGTGCCATCACAGACAGGGGAAACACCGGGGAGCTGTTTTTT.

The rearrangement uses TRBV6-1 and TRBJ2-3, with 11 nucleotides matching TRBD2. With V trimmed by 4 bases and J by 3 bases, 6 bases remained unmatched. This CDR3 has 16 amino acids. The germline V gene encodes CDR1 MNHNS and CDR2 SASEGT. This chain's CDR3 is CASSVSGGALTDTQYF. In nucleotides, the CDR3 is TGTGCCAGCAGTGTTAGCGGGGGGGCCCTGACAGATACGCAGTATTTT.

The sample holds one count of this clone. This chain links TRBV4-2 with TRBJ2-7, with 7 bases aligning to TRBD1. V lost 2 bases to trimming and J lost 7 bases; unmatched junction nucleotides: 5. Per germline, CDR1 LGHNA and CDR2 YNFKEQ. The CDR3 contains 13 residues. The chain's CDR3 is CASSQWATGEQYF. CDR3 DNA: TGTGCCAGCAGCCAATGGGCGACAGGGGAGCAGTACTTC.

The chain has TRBV6-1 and TRBJ2-2; TRBD1 matches 7 bases. V trimming: 2 bases; J trimming: 1 base; junction bases outside the gene matches: 10. Germline V gene sequence: CDR1 MNHNS, CDR2 SASEGT. The CDR3 is made up of 18 amino acids. CDR3 bases: TGTGCCAGCAGTGAATTAAGACAGGGAAGAGGGAACACCGGGGAGCTGTTTTTT. Translation gives CASSELRQGRGNTGELFF.

The chain is built from TRBV2 and TRBJ1-1; TRBD1 matches 7 bases. Germline V gene data show CDR1 as SNHLY and CDR2 as FYNNEI. This CDR3 spans 15 amino acids. V trimming: 4 bases; J trimming: 1 base; junction bases outside the gene matches: 6. CDR3 nucleotides: TGTGCCAGCAGTGCGGAGGGGGCAGGGAACACTGAAGCTTTCTTT. Amino acids: CASSAEGAGNTEAFF. Supplemented by reference TRBV2 and TRBJ1-1, the full variable domain reads EPEVTQTPSHQVTQMGQEVILRCVPISNHLYFYWYRQILGQKVEFLVSFYNNEISEKSEIFDDQFSVERPDGSNFTLKIRSTKLEDSAMYFCASSAEGAGNTEAFFGQGTRLTVV.

V is TRBV3-1 (or the pseudogene TRBV3-2) and J is TRBJ2-5, with a tentative D call TRBD1 (5 bases). Germline V gene sequence: CDR1 LGHDT, CDR2 YNNKEL (reference sequence). This CDR3 comprises 15 residues. The V gene lost 1 base and the J gene lost 5 bases, with 14 bases spanning the gap. The CDR3 nucleotides read TGTGCCAGCAGCCAAGTAGCACAGGCCAAGGAGACCCAGTACTTC. Translated, it gives CASSQVAQAKETQYF.

The chain couples TRBV7-9 to TRBJ2-1; D is undetermined. The CDR3 loop spans 12 amino acids. CDR1 and CDR2 from the germline V gene are SEHNR and FQNEAQ (reference sequence). Trimming removed 4 bases at V and 4 bases at J, with 5 bases between. In DNA, the CDR3 is TGTGCCAGCAGCTCTCTATACAATGAGCAGTTCTTC. As protein: CASSSLYNEQFF.

The chain recombines TRBV12-3 or TRBV12-4 with TRBJ2-5; D call uncertain. The V end lost 4 bases, the J end lost 0 bases, and 3 bases lay between the germline ends. The length of the CDR3 is 12 residues. CDR3 nucleotides: TGTGCCAGCAGTTACAACCAAGAGACCCAGTACTTC. Amino acids: CASSYNQETQYF.

The V call is TRBV19, the J call TRBJ2-1, with 12 bases matching TRBD2. This CDR3 has 19 residues. Germline V gives CDR1 LNHDA, CDR2 SQIVND (reference sequence). Trimming took 4 bases from V and 3 from J; bases not matched to a gene: 13. CDR3: CASSKKIGLAGGLYNEQFF. CDR3 DNA: TGTGCCAGTAGTAAGAAGATCGGTCTAGCGGGGGGGCTCTACAATGAGCAGTTCTTC.

V usage is TRBV19 and J usage is TRBJ1-2; D perhaps matches TRBD1 (5 bases). The germline V and J ends were trimmed by 8 bases and 0 bases, with 7 bases remaining between them. Germline CDR1 reads LNHDA; CDR2 reads SQIVND (reference sequence). The CDR3 loop spans 12 amino acids. CDR3 sequence: CASRGTNYGYTF. The CDR3 nucleotides read TGTGCCAGTCGGGGGACTAACTATGGCTACACCTTC.

The V and J genes are TRBV27 and TRBJ2-3, with 7 positions matching TRBD1. The V gene end was trimmed by 1 base and the J gene end by 4 bases; junction bases not matched to a gene: 11. CDR1 is MNHEY, CDR2 SMNVEV, per germline (reference sequence). The CDR3 covers 17 residues. Written as DNA, the CDR3 is TGTGCCAGCAGTTTATTGGCTCCAGGGCAGGGGGCAGATACGCAGTATTTT. It translates to CASSLLAPGQGADTQYF.

CDR3 protein: CASSQRTSGYGNEQFF. As DNA, the CDR3 is TGCGCCAGCAGCCAACGGACCTCGGGGTACGGCAATGAGCAGTTCTTC. The genes are TRBV4-3 and TRBJ2-1, with TRBD2 as a possible D gene (5 bases). Looked up from germline, CDR1 is LGHNA and CDR2 is YSLEER. Between the trimmed V and J ends, which lost 2 bases and 6 bases, there was a span of 17 bases. The CDR3 has 16 residues.

The genes are TRBV11-3 and TRBJ1-1; D ambiguous. Germline loops: CDR1 SGHNT, CDR2 YENEEA. V gave up 5 bases and J gave up 8 bases, with 15 bases separating them. CDR3 size: 13 residues. DNA for the CDR3: TGTGCCAGCAGCACCCGATCGGGAATAGAAGCTTTCTTT. Its translation is CASSTRSGIEAFF.

This clone was observed a handful of times. The J gene is TRBJ2-2, the V gene TRBV6-6; D may be TRBD2 (5 bases). V lost 4 bases to trimming and J lost 6 bases, with 6 bases between them. Germline V CDR1 and CDR2: MNHNY, SVGAGI (reference sequence). The CDR3 runs to 12 residues. The CDR3 here is CASSLEAGELFF. Written as DNA, the CDR3 is TGTGCCAGCAGTTTGGAGGCCGGGGAGCTGTTTTTT.

The chain employs TRBV5-1 and TRBJ2-3, with 10 bases identical to TRBD2. Germline V gene lookup returns CDR1 SGHRS and CDR2 YFSETQ. The CDR3 length is 15 residues. The J segment lost 6 bases and the V segment lost 3 bases, leaving 7 bases of the junction unmatched. The CDR3: CASSSTSGSGDTQYF. As DNA, the CDR3 is TGCGCCAGCAGCTCGACTAGCGGGTCAGGGGATACGCAGTATTTT.